The T cell receptor (beta chain) described here comes from a study of T cells in Graves' hyperthyroidism and ophthalmopathy. Study as a whole: It was at initial diagnosis, before any treatment, that peripheral blood was collected.

Germline-derived CDR1 and CDR2 are SGHTA and FQGTGA. V dropped 5 bases and J dropped 0; count of bases not matched to a gene: 7. This CDR3 contains 16 residues. Study observations and caveats: Researchers found most expanded thyroid clonotypes above 0.001 in blood as well.

Orbital computed tomography and thyroid ultrasound, together with serum TRAb and thyroxine and clinical symptoms, were used for diagnoses. Extraction of PBMCs used roughly 9.3 ml of fresh peripheral blood. The sample holds many counts of this clonotype. The antigen is unknown. It was RNA transcripts that yielded the amplified TCR beta CDR3 regions. HTBI primers drove first-round RT-PCR of the TCR CDR3. MiXCR, applied by TCRdb to the multiplex PCR reads, yields one record per CDR3 protein. The sample comprises 600,000 or so distinct CDR3 sequences, about 14% of which are singletons, and about 12% rests with the top ten.

The TCR originated in a woman aged 45-65 years with Graves' ophthalmopathy. Sample: blood. V gene TRBV7-3 combines with J gene TRBJ2-3, with 8 bases aligning to TRBD2. The CDR3 is CASSPSLAGSTDTQYF. As DNA, the CDR3 is TGTGCCAGCAGCCCCTCTCTAGCGGGTAGCACAGATACGCAGTATTTT. The whole variable domain, filled in from reference TRBV7-3 and TRBJ2-3, reads GAGVSQTPSNKVTEKGKYVELRCDPISGHTALYWYRQSLGQGPEFLIYFQGTGAADDSGLPNDRFFAVRPEGSVSTLKIQRTERGDSAVYLCASSPSLAGSTDTQYFGPGTRLTVL.